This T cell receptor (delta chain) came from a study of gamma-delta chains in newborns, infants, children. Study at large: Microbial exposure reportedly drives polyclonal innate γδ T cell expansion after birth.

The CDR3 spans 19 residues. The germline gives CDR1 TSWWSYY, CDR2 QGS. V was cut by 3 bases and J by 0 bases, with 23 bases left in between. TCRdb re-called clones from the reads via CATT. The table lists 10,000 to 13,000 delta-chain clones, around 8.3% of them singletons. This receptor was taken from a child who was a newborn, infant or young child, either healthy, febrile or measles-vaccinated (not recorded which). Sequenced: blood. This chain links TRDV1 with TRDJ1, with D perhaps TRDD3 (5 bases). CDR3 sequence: CALGEQNLGLLAYTDKLIF. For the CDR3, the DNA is TGTGCTCTTGGGGAGCAAAATCTAGGGTTACTGGCTTACACCGATAAACTCATCTTT.